The 29 T cell receptor beta chains listed next were all sequenced from one sample in a study of shared clonotypes between healthy human individuals. Sequencing used immunoSEQ multiplex PCR; TCRdb keeps in-frame clones, though not all of them. The data show 2 million to 2.5 million clones, roughly 93% seen once. Sequences were obtained from naive CD4+ T cells from PBMCs. Documented subset: CD45RA+ positively selected. All receptors come from a man between 18 and 29 years old in good health. Some clones in this sample may be carry-over from other donors' samples.

J is TRBJ1-1 and V is TRBV27; possible D gene TRBD1, 5 bases. V was cut by 6 bases and J by 1 base, with 9 bases left in between. This CDR3 region has 13 residues. Germline CDR1 is MNHEY and CDR2 is SMNVEV (reference sequence). The CDR3 DNA is TGTGCCAGCAGCCGGGGGAAGAACACTGAAGCTTTCTTT. It encodes CASSRGKNTEAFF.

The chain uses TRBV29-1 and TRBJ2-2; 12 bases agree with TRBD2. The length of the CDR3 is 15 residues. The ends lost 5 bases at V and 4 bases at J; junction bases unmatched: 5. The germline CDR1 and CDR2 sequences are SQVTM and ANQGSEA. CDR3 amino acids: CSVPTSGSGTGELFF. The CDR3, as DNA: TGCAGCGTTCCGACTAGCGGGAGTGGCACCGGGGAGCTGTTTTTT.

V is TRBV19 and J is TRBJ2-1, with TRBD1 matching over 9 bases. V shed 8 bases, J shed 3 bases, and the junction held 5 bases outside the gene matches. The germline CDR1 and CDR2 sequences are LNHDA and SQIVND (reference sequence). The CDR3 extends over 14 amino acids. CDR3 nucleotide sequence: TGTGCCAGTCACGACAGGGGGAACTACAATGAGCAGTTCTTC. This encodes CASHDRGNYNEQFF. Looking up the rest from reference TRBV19 and TRBJ2-1 gives the full variable domain: DGGITQSPKYLFRKEGQNVTLSCEQNLNHDAMYWYRQDPGQGLRLIYYSQIVNDFQKGDIAEGYSVSREKKESFPLTVTSAQKNPTAFYLCASHDRGNYNEQFFGPGTRLTVL.

As to this clone: This CDR3 fails to terminate in the conserved phenylalanine or tryptophan, so it likely reflects a read error. The chain links TRBV6-9 to TRBJ2-3, with TRBD2 matching 10 bases. CDR3 length equals 16 residues. Germline CDR1 is MNHGY and CDR2 is SVAAGI. Trimming at V came to 10 bases and at J to 5 bases, leaving 15 bases not matched to a gene. The CDR3 spells CATRPGAVAGGDTQYL. The CDR3 bases are TGTGCCACCCGCCCGGGGGCCGTAGCGGGAGGAGATACGCAGTATCTT.

The chain combines TRBV5-1 with TRBJ2-5; D is uncertain. The closer fit of TRBJ2-7 to the DNA end suggests the J call may be wrong. This CDR3 has 14 amino acids. CDR1 and CDR2 from the germline V gene are SGHRS and YFSETQ. The CDR3 protein is CASSLEVASYEQYF. CDR3 in DNA: TGCGCCAGCAGCTTGGAAGTAGCCTCCTACGAGCAGTACTTC.

For this clone: Different DNA sequences within this sample yield the same CDR3. The rearrangement uses TRBV28 and TRBJ2-7; TRBD1 might be the D (6 bases). The V end lost 6 bases, the J end lost 3 bases, and 12 bases lay between the germline ends. This CDR3 comprises 13 residues. Germline V gives CDR1 MDHEN, CDR2 SYDVKM. The CDR3 DNA reads as TGTGCCAGCAGCAACCGACAGGTCTACGAGCAGTACTTC. Translation: CASSNRQVYEQYF. The whole variable domain, filled in from reference TRBV28 and TRBJ2-7, reads DVKVTQSSRYLVKRTGEKVFLECVQDMDHENMFWYRQDPGLGLRLIYFSYDVKMKEKGDIPEGYSVSREKKERFSLILESASTNQTSMYLCASSNRQVYEQYFGPGTRLTVT.

This clone appeared once. This chain links TRBV2 with TRBJ2-2; 9 bases fit TRBD2. CDR3 size: 17 residues. V dropped 6 bases and J dropped 0; count of bases not matched to a gene: 8. Germline CDR1 reads SNHLY; CDR2 reads FYNNEI. The CDR3 nucleotides read TGTGCCAGCAGGTTCAGTCGGACTAGCGCGAACACCGGGGAGCTGTTTTTT. Encoded protein: CASRFSRTSANTGELFF.

The chain couples TRBV30 to TRBJ2-3; D not certain. Looked up from germline, CDR1 is GTSNPN and CDR2 is SVGIG (reference sequence). The V and J ends lost 4 bases and 4 bases respectively, with 12 bases between them. The length of the CDR3 is 13 residues. Written as DNA, the CDR3 is TGTGCCTGGACTAGAATGCCCCCAGATACGCAGTATTTT. This gives the protein CAWTRMPPDTQYF.

Only one count was recorded for this clone. The V call is TRBV20-1, the J call TRBJ2-3; D gene uncertain. V lost 6 bases, J lost 6 bases, and 10 bases lay in between. The CDR3 consists of 11 residues. Germline V gene lookup returns CDR1 DFQATT and CDR2 SNEGSKA (reference sequence). DNA of the CDR3: TGCAGTGCGCCGTTTAGTGATACGCAGTATTTT. Its protein product is CSAPFSDTQYF.

This rearrangement joins TRBV7-2 to TRBJ1-1, with D possibly being TRBD1 (6 bases). The CDR3 has 14 residues. Germline V gene sequence: CDR1 SGHTA, CDR2 FQGNSA. V lost 1 base and J 7 bases, leaving 13 bases between the germline ends. CDR3 nucleotides: TGTGCCAGCAGCTTAGTTTTGGGGGGCTATGAAGCTTTCTTT. This translates into CASSLVLGGYEAFF.

The V and J genes are TRBV4-1 and TRBJ1-6; D is possibly TRBD1 (6 bases). The V gene lost 0 bases and the J gene lost 10 bases, with 10 bases spanning the gap. Germline lookup yields CDR1 MGHRA and CDR2 YSYEKL. The CDR3 spans 14 residues. CDR3 sequence reads: CASSQEDRASPLHF. The CDR3 nucleotides read TGCGCCAGCAGCCAAGAGGACAGAGCCTCACCCCTCCACTTT.

The table lists this clone with a few counts. The chain carries TRBV11-3 and TRBJ2-5; no reliable D call. Germline V gene sequence: CDR1 SGHNT, CDR2 YENEEA. Between the trimmed V and J ends, which lost 1 base and 1 base, there was a span of 4 bases. The CDR3 runs 13 residues. CDR3 sequence (DNA): TGTGCCAGCAGCTTAGGGACCCAAGAGACCCAGTACTTC. As protein: CASSLGTQETQYF. Filled out from reference TRBV11-3 and TRBJ2-5, the complete variable domain reads EAGVVQSPRYKIIEKKQPVAFWCNPISGHNTLYWYLQNLGQGPELLIRYENEEAVDDSQLPKDRFSAERLKGVDSTLKIQPAELGDSAVYLCASSLGTQETQYFGPGTRLLVL.

The rearrangement links TRBV7-2 to TRBJ2-7; tentatively, D is TRBD1 or TRBD2 (7 bases each). Germline V gene data show CDR1 as SGHTA and CDR2 as FQGNSA. V lost 5 bases and J lost 0, with 14 bases in between. The CDR3 is 15 amino acids. The CDR3 loop is CASSPQGGSSYEQYF. CDR3 DNA: TGTGCCAGCAGCCCCCAGGGGGGGAGCTCCTACGAGCAGTACTTC.

The J gene is TRBJ1-2, the V gene TRBV5-1; D perhaps matches TRBD1 (5 bases). The CDR3 sequence is 12 residues long. V was clipped by 7 bases and J by 4 bases, with 11 bases between them. In germline, CDR1 is SGHRS, CDR2 YFSETQ. CDR3 amino acids: CASGGAGYGYTF. In nucleotides, the CDR3 is TGCGCCAGCGGCGGGGCTGGCTATGGCTACACCTTC.

The rearrangement joins TRBV5-1 to TRBJ2-7; possibly TRBD2 for D (6 bases). The CDR3 sequence is 16 residues long. CDR1 is SGHRS and CDR2 is YFSETQ in the germline V gene. V was shortened by 2 bases and J by 6 bases, with 21 bases between the two germline ends. CDR3 in amino acids: CASSFQTGEVWSEQYF. For the CDR3, the DNA is TGCGCCAGCAGCTTTCAGACTGGGGAGGTTTGGAGCGAGCAGTACTTC. The full variable domain, completed using reference TRBV5-1 and TRBJ2-7, is KAGVTQTPRYLIKTRGQQVTLSCSPISGHRSVSWYQQTPGQGLQFLFEYFSETQRNKGNFPGRFSGRQFSNSRSEMNVSTLELGDSALYLCASSFQTGEVWSEQYFGPGTRLTVT.

The chain carries TRBV6-1 and TRBJ2-3, with D perhaps matching TRBD1 (5 bases). V lost 1 base and J 2 bases, leaving 7 bases between the germline ends. CDR1 and CDR2 (germline): MNHNS, SASEGT. The CDR3 spans 14 residues. This chain's CDR3 is CASSEGRATDTQYF. The CDR3 DNA is TGTGCCAGCAGTGAAGGCAGGGCCACAGATACGCAGTATTTT.

The rearrangement uses TRBV29-1 and TRBJ1-1, with no clear D. CDR1 is SQVTM and CDR2 is ANQGSEA in the germline V gene. There are 13 residues in the CDR3. V dropped 2 bases and J dropped 2 bases, with 9 bases sitting between them. The CDR3 protein is CSVESDINTEAFF. The CDR3 bases are TGCAGCGTTGAAAGCGACATCAACACTGAAGCTTTCTTT.

The V call is TRBV28, the J call TRBJ2-1; possibly TRBD1 or TRBD2 for D (5 bases each). Between the trimmed V and J ends, which lost 5 bases and 5 bases, there was a span of 19 bases. Germline V gives CDR1 MDHEN, CDR2 SYDVKM. The CDR3 contains 16 residues. In DNA, the CDR3 is TGTGCCAGCAGTAAACTACTGGGGGTCACCAACAATGAGCAGTTCTTC. Protein product: CASSKLLGVTNNEQFF.

The CDR3 DNA reads as TGTGCCATCAGATCACAGGGAAGCCAAGAGACCCAGTACTTC. Its protein product is CAIRSQGSQETQYF. This chain joins TRBV10-3 and TRBJ2-5; maybe TRBD1 (6 bases). V was trimmed by 6 bases and J by 1 base, leaving 12 bases between them. The CDR3 covers 14 residues. Per the germline V gene, CDR1 is ENHRY and CDR2 is SYGVKD.

In its sample, this clone was seen a few times. Other DNA sequences in this specimen translate into the identical CDR3. This rearrangement joins TRBV18 to TRBJ1-1; D not resolved. The CDR3 has 13 residues. The V end lost 3 bases, the J end lost 1 base, and 6 bases lay between the germline ends. The germline gives CDR1 KGHSH, CDR2 LQKENI. The CDR3 DNA sequence: TGTGCCAGCTCACCGCAGAGGAACACTGAAGCTTTCTTT. Protein product: CASSPQRNTEAFF.

This clone came up a few times. The rearrangement uses TRBV19 and TRBJ1-5; the D gene is possibly TRBD1 (6 bases). The CDR3 consists of 16 residues. Trimming pared 5 bases from V and 5 bases from J, leaving 19 bases between. The germline gives CDR1 LNHDA, CDR2 SQIVND (reference sequence). This CDR3 reads CASSLRGRGTHQPQHF. CDR3 in DNA: TGTGCCAGTAGTCTCCGGGGCAGGGGTACCCATCAGCCCCAGCATTTT. Filled out from reference TRBV19 and TRBJ1-5, the complete variable domain reads DGGITQSPKYLFRKEGQNVTLSCEQNLNHDAMYWYRQDPGQGLRLIYYSQIVNDFQKGDIAEGYSVSREKKESFPLTVTSAQKNPTAFYLCASSLRGRGTHQPQHFGDGTRLSIL.

V usage is TRBV28 and J usage is TRBJ1-2; 7 nucleotides agree with TRBD1. V trimming: 3 bases; J trimming: 1 base; junction bases outside the gene matches: 8. The CDR3 is 16 amino acids. The germline V gene encodes CDR1 MDHEN and CDR2 SYDVKM. The CDR3, as DNA: TGTGCCAGCAGTTTGGAGGGGACAGCACTTAACTATGGCTACACCTTC. This sequence encodes CASSLEGTALNYGYTF.

The J gene is TRBJ2-1, the V gene TRBV7-9; D not certain. The CDR3 contains 13 residues. Germline values: CDR1 SEHNR, CDR2 FQNEAQ (reference sequence). Trimming removed 1 base at V and 5 bases at J, with 6 bases between. CDR3 in DNA: TGTGCCAGCAGCTTAGGTGAAAACAATGAGCAGTTCTTC. As protein: CASSLGENNEQFF.

Regarding this clone: The sample has other DNA sequences that encode this CDR3 too. The rearrangement joins TRBV2 to TRBJ2-7; weak D call: TRBD1 (5 bases). The CDR3 sequence is 12 residues long. Between the trimmed V and J ends, which lost 6 bases and 1 base, there was a span of 7 bases. CDR1 is SNHLY and CDR2 is FYNNEI in the germline V gene. This chain's CDR3 is CASRTVSYEQYF. CDR3 DNA sequence: TGTGCCAGCAGGACAGTTTCCTACGAGCAGTACTTC. Together with reference TRBV2 and TRBJ2-7, the CDR3 gives the full variable domain: EPEVTQTPSHQVTQMGQEVILRCVPISNHLYFYWYRQILGQKVEFLVSFYNNEISEKSEIFDDQFSVERPDGSNFTLKIRSTKLEDSAMYFCASRTVSYEQYFGPGTRLTVT.

The J gene is TRBJ2-1, the V gene TRBV2; no clear D. The CDR3 runs 14 residues. Germline V CDR1 and CDR2: SNHLY, FYNNEI. V lost 3 bases to trimming and J lost 2 bases, with 8 bases between them. The DNA of the CDR3 is TGTGCCAGCAGTGACCGGTGGGCCTACAATGAGCAGTTCTTC. Protein product: CASSDRWAYNEQFF.

In the case of this clone: The same CDR3 is also encoded by other DNA sequences in this sample. The chain links TRBV29-1 to TRBJ2-7; TRBD1 matches 9 bases. The CDR3 loop spans 14 amino acids. The germline V gene encodes CDR1 SQVTM and CDR2 ANQGSEA. J was trimmed by 4 bases and V by 0 bases; bases with no gene match: 4. CDR3 region: CSVEDQDRGYEQYF. The CDR3 DNA is TGCAGCGTTGAAGATCAGGACAGGGGTTACGAGCAGTACTTC.

The rearrangement uses TRBV7-3 and TRBJ2-7; D not certain. CDR1 and CDR2 (germline): SGHTA, FQGTGA. Trimming left V 5 bases short and J 3 bases short, with 17 bases between. The length of the CDR3 is 15 residues. As DNA, the CDR3 is TGTGCCAGCAGCCTTGGTCGGGCAGGAGACTACGAGCAGTACTTC. Protein: CASSLGRAGDYEQYF.

J is TRBJ1-1 and V is TRBV15, with 7 positions matching TRBD1. The CDR3 contains 13 residues. Unmatched junction bases numbered 6, after V lost 5 bases and J lost 6 bases. The germline V gene encodes CDR1 LNHNV and CDR2 YYDKDF (reference sequence). The CDR3 here is CATSGHRGAEAFF. Written as DNA, the CDR3 is TGTGCCACCAGCGGACACAGGGGCGCTGAAGCTTTCTTT.

This clone occurred a few times. The rearrangement joins TRBV6-6 to TRBJ1-1, with D maybe TRBD1 (5 bases). Trimming stripped 7 bases from V and 3 bases from J, with 15 bases between. From germline, CDR1 is MNHNY and CDR2 SVGAGI (reference sequence). The CDR3 spans 14 residues. CDR3 in amino acids: CASTWGEMDTEAFF. CDR3 coding DNA: TGTGCCAGCACTTGGGGGGAAATGGACACTGAAGCTTTCTTT.